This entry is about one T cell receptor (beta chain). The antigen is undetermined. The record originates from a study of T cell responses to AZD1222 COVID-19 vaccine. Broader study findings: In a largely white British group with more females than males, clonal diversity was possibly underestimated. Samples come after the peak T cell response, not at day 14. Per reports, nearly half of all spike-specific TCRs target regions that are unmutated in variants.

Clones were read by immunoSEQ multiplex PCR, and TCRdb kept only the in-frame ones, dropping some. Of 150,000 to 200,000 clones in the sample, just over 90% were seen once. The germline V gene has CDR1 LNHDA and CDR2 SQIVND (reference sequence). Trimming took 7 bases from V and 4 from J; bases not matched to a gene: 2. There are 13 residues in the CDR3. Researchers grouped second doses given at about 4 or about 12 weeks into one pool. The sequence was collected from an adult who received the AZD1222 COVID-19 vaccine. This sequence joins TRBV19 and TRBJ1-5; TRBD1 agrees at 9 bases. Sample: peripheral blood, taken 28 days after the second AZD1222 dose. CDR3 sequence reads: CASKDRGNQPQHF. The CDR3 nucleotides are TGTGCCAGTAAAGACAGGGGGAATCAGCCCCAGCATTTT. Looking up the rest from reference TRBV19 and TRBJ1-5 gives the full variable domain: DGGITQSPKYLFRKEGQNVTLSCEQNLNHDAMYWYRQDPGQGLRLIYYSQIVNDFQKGDIAEGYSVSREKKESFPLTVTSAQKNPTAFYLCASKDRGNQPQHFGDGTRLSIL.